Listed here are 5 T cell receptor beta chains from one sample, sequenced in a study of response to subunit inactivated influenza vaccine (dated by TCRdb to 2016 to 2018). Libraries were prepared through RT-PCR. TCRdb lists the instrument as Illumina HiSeq 2500. The public reads were quality trimmed at Q25 with fastp and then assembled into clones with MiXCR by TCRdb, keeping productive beta chains. Merged by CDR3 protein, the rows form single entries marked with the most common genes and DNA. The sample contains about 700,000 distinct CDR3 sequences, 15% to 19% of them found a single time. In total, the top ten clones hold approximately 10% of the sample. This sample comprised PBMCs from blood, obtained about 12 days after vaccination. Receptors were obtained from a man in his fifties or sixties who received an inactivated influenza vaccine. Donor details come from another sample of the same person, matched by shared clones.

This clonotype was observed once. V usage is TRBV7-2 and J usage is TRBJ2-7; 10 bases are a match to TRBD2. The junction had 8 bases not matched to a gene; V was cut back by 1 base and J by 2 bases. CDR3 length: 17 residues. Germline assignment: CDR1 SGHTA and CDR2 FQGNSA. The CDR3, as DNA: TGTGCCAGCAGCTTAGTGGCTAGCGGGAGAGTAGCCTACGAGCAGTACTTC. As protein: CASSLVASGRVAYEQYF.

This rearrangement joins TRBV5-4 to TRBJ2-7, with D possibly TRBD1 on 5 matching bases. The CDR3 has 12 residues. Germline V CDR1 and CDR2: SGHNT, YYREEE (reference sequence). V lost 2 bases, J lost 5 bases, and 8 bases lay in between. CDR3 nucleotides: TGTGCCAGCAGCTTCCCCAGGGACGAGCAGTACTTC. Protein sequence: CASSFPRDEQYF.

The gene calls are TRBV5-1 and TRBJ2-1; D not certain. V gave up 2 bases and J gave up 5 bases, with 8 bases separating them. The CDR3 contains 13 residues. Germline CDR1 SGHRS, CDR2 YFSETQ. As DNA, the CDR3 is TGCGCCAGCAGCTTTGGGCGGAACAATGAGCAGTTCTTC. This encodes CASSFGRNNEQFF.

The chain employs TRBV7-8 and TRBJ2-5, with D perhaps matching TRBD2 (6 bases). Per germline, CDR1 SGHVS and CDR2 FQNEAQ. V dropped 3 bases and J dropped 3 bases, with 14 bases sitting between them. The CDR3 totals 15 residues. CDR3 protein: CASSFLGSGEETQYF. Here the CDR3 DNA reads TGTGCCAGCAGCTTCCTCGGTAGCGGAGAAGAGACCCAGTACTTC. Looking up the rest from reference TRBV7-8 and TRBJ2-5 gives the full variable domain: GAGVSQSPRYKVAKRGQDVALRCDPISGHVSLFWYQQALGQGPEFLTYFQNEAQLDKSGLPSDRFFAERPEGSVSTLKIQRTQQEDSAVYLCASSFLGSGEETQYFGPGTRLLVL.

The chain uses TRBV27 and TRBJ1-5; D ambiguous. Germline CDR1 MNHEY, CDR2 SMNVEV (reference sequence). The CDR3 is made up of 14 amino acids. V was cut by 8 bases and J by 4 bases, with 15 bases left in between. The CDR3 region has the DNA TGTGCCAGCCGACGGGGAGTCGGGAATCAGCCCCAGCATTTT. This encodes CASRRGVGNQPQHF.